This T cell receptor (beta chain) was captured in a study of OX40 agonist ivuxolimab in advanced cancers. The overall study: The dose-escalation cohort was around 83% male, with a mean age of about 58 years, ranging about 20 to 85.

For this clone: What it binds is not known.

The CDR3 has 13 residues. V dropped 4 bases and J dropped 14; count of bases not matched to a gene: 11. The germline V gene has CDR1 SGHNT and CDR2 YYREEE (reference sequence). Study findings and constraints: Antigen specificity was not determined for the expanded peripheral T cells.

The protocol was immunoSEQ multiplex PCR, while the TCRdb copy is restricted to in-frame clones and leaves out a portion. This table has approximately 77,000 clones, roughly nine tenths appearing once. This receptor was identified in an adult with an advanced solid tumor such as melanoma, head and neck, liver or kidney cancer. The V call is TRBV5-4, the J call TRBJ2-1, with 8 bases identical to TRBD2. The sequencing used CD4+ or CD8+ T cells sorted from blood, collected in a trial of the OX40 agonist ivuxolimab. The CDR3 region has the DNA TGTGCCAGCAGCCCCCCTGCGGGGGGCAGTAAGTTCTTC. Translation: CASSPPAGGSKFF.